This T cell receptor beta chain is from a study of identical twins. Each cDNA held unique molecular identifiers, and template switching gave it a universal primer site. A single record per CDR3 protein comes from TCRdb applying MiXCR to the 5' RACE reads. This sample has hundreds of thousands of distinct CDR3 sequences, with around 6% found just once. In its sample, this clonotype was seen many times. V was pared by 6 bases and J by 0 bases, with 13 bases of the junction left unmatched. Germline V CDR1 and CDR2: DFQATT, SNEGSKA (reference sequence). This CDR3 has 16 amino acids. The gene calls are TRBV20-1 and TRBJ2-7, with 8 bases that match TRBD2. This receptor was identified in a man younger than 30 in good health. Sequenced input: naive T cells sorted from blood. The CDR3 DNA reads as TGCAGTGCGTCAAGCGGGAGTTTGGTCGACTCCTACGAGCAGTACTTC. It specifies CSASSGSLVDSYEQYF.